The clone carrying this T cell receptor (beta chain) appeared a single time. This sample is part of a study of T cell changes during pregnancy in multiple sclerosis. Generated by immunoSEQ multiplex PCR, the TCRdb table keeps only in-frame clones and is missing some. The repertoire includes 36,000 or so clones, 70% to 90% of them detected once, and around 0.62% sits in the top ten. J gave up 1 base and V 0 bases, and 4 bases lay outside the gene matches. Per the germline V gene, CDR1 is SGDLS and CDR2 is YYNGEE. The CDR3 covers 17 residues. The chain links TRBV9 to TRBJ2-1, with 10 nucleotides matching TRBD2. The clonotype originates from a female donor with multiple sclerosis, enrolled in a pregnancy study. Sequences were derived from CD4+ T cells from peripheral blood mononuclear cells, sampled in the first trimester of pregnancy. CDR3: CASSVVSGGASYNEQFF. CDR3 DNA sequence: TGTGCCAGCAGCGTAGTGAGCGGGGGGGCGTCCTACAATGAGCAGTTCTTC. The variable domain in full, with the rest retrieved from reference TRBV9 and TRBJ2-1, is DSGVTQTPKHLITATGQRVTLRCSPRSGDLSVYWYQQSLDQGLQFLIQYYNGEERAKGNILERFSAQQFPDLHSELNLSSLELGDSALYFCASSVVSGGASYNEQFFGPGTRLTVL.